A single sample is the source of the 23 T cell receptor beta chains below, sequenced in a study of blood T cell repertoires in COVID-19. Sequencing used immunoSEQ multiplex PCR; TCRdb keeps in-frame clones, though not all of them. The data show about 53,000 clones, 78% seen once. Sequencing used peripheral blood. The receptors come from a human donor with active or convalescent COVID-19. The donor label of this sample is uncertain.

The chain joins TRBV14 to TRBJ1-5; the D gene is possibly TRBD1 (5 bases). CDR3 length: 16 amino acids. In germline, CDR1 is SGHDN, CDR2 FVKESK. V lost 7 bases, J lost 4 bases, and 20 bases lay in between. DNA of the CDR3: TGTGCCAGCAAACTGTCTTGGGGCTTAGGTAATCAGCCCCAGCATTTT. It codes for CASKLSWGLGNQPQHF.

This clone was picked up a small number of times. The V and J genes are TRBV7-2 and TRBJ2-1, with 7 bases identical to TRBD1. CDR3 length: 16 residues. Germline CDR1 is SGHTA and CDR2 is FQGNSA. The ends lost 4 bases at V and 3 bases at J; junction bases unmatched: 9. The CDR3 DNA sequence: TGTGCCAGCAGCTACCAGGTGACAGGGAACTACAATGAGCAGTTCTTC. Amino acids: CASSYQVTGNYNEQFF.

This clone was picked up a small number of times. The chain links TRBV19 to TRBJ2-1; tentatively, D is TRBD1 (5 bases). The CDR3 runs to 15 residues. Germline CDR1 and CDR2: LNHDA and SQIVND (reference sequence). The V gene lost 2 bases and the J gene lost 9 bases, with 17 bases spanning the gap. This CDR3 is CASSISGRVSGEQFF. Here the CDR3 DNA reads TGTGCCAGTAGTATATCGGGCAGGGTTTCGGGTGAGCAGTTCTTC.

The rearrangement uses TRBV5-1 and TRBJ2-6, with TRBD1 matching over 9 bases. V lost 3 bases to trimming and J lost 1 base; unmatched junction nucleotides: 8. Germline CDR1 reads SGHRS; CDR2 reads YFSETQ. The CDR3 runs to 18 residues. The CDR3 coding sequence is TGCGCCAGCAGCTCGGGACAGGGTATAGGGTCTGGGGCCAACGTCCTGACTTTC. Translation: CASSSGQGIGSGANVLTF.

The V call is TRBV30, the J call TRBJ2-3, with 8 nucleotides matching TRBD2. Looked up from germline, CDR1 is GTSNPN and CDR2 is SVGIG (reference sequence). The J segment lost 1 base and the V segment lost 0 bases, leaving 9 bases of the junction unmatched. The CDR3 loop spans 17 amino acids. CDR3 bases: TGTGCCTGGAGTGTTCCCTCTAGCGGGTCTCGCACAGATACGCAGTATTTT. Encoded protein: CAWSVPSSGSRTDTQYF.

The rearrangement links TRBV10-3 to TRBJ1-1, with 8 nucleotides matching TRBD1. V lost 6 bases to trimming and J lost 3 bases; unmatched junction nucleotides: 3. This CDR3 is built from 13 residues. CDR1 and CDR2 from the germline V gene are ENHRY and SYGVKD. Written as DNA, the CDR3 is TGTGCCATCAGGACGACAGGGGACACTGAAGCTTTCTTT. It is translated as CAIRTTGDTEAFF.

This chain links TRBV4-2 with TRBJ2-1, with 9 positions matching TRBD2. In germline, CDR1 is LGHNA, CDR2 YNFKEQ. This CDR3 has 17 amino acids. Trimming took 0 bases from V and 7 from J; bases not matched to a gene: 10. CDR3 DNA: TGTGCCAGCAGCCAAGATCAGGCAAGAACTAGCGGGAATGAGCAGTTCTTC. The encoded protein is CASSQDQARTSGNEQFF.

This chain uses TRBV19 with TRBJ2-6; the D gene is possibly TRBD2 (5 bases). V lost 7 bases, J lost 0 bases, and 19 bases lay in between. CDR3 size: 18 residues. The germline V gene encodes CDR1 LNHDA and CDR2 SQIVND (reference sequence). This chain's CDR3 is CASTLLAGGLSGANVLTF. The CDR3 region has the DNA TGTGCCAGTACCTTATTGGCGGGTGGTCTCTCTGGGGCCAACGTCCTGACTTTC.

This chain connects TRBV6-5 to TRBJ1-2, with D unresolved. The V end was cut by 6 bases, the J end by 4 bases, with 6 bases between. The CDR3 totals 11 residues. Germline V gives CDR1 MNHEY, CDR2 SVGAGI. DNA of the CDR3: TGTGCCAGCAGCACAGCCTATGGCTACACCTTC. It specifies CASSTAYGYTF.

CDR3 in amino acids: CASSQDQLAGGQNEQFF. The CDR3 nucleotides read TGCGCCAGCAGCCAAGATCAGCTAGCGGGAGGGCAGAATGAGCAGTTCTTC. The chain uses TRBV4-1 and TRBJ2-1, with TRBD2 matching 12 bases. Germline V gene lookup returns CDR1 MGHRA and CDR2 YSYEKL. The length of the CDR3 is 17 residues. J was trimmed by 7 bases and V by 0 bases; bases with no gene match: 7.

The chain recombines TRBV15 with TRBJ2-2; 7 bases map to TRBD1. Germline CDR1 reads LNHNV; CDR2 reads YYDKDF (reference sequence). This CDR3 has 18 amino acids. The ends lost 2 bases at V and 5 bases at J; junction bases unmatched: 14. CDR3 coding DNA: TGTGCCACCAGCAGAAAGATGTTACAGGGGATAGGGACCGGGGAGCTGTTTTTT. Its translation: CATSRKMLQGIGTGELFF.

V and J are TRBV5-5 and TRBJ1-1; 9 positions match TRBD1. J gave up 6 bases and V 3 bases, and 6 bases lay outside the gene matches. Germline values: CDR1 SGHKS, CDR2 YYEKEE (reference sequence). This CDR3 comprises 14 residues. The CDR3 protein is CASSSTNRGPEAFF. The CDR3 coding sequence is TGTGCCAGCAGCTCAACAAACAGGGGGCCTGAAGCTTTCTTT. Supplemented by reference TRBV5-5 and TRBJ1-1, the full variable domain reads DAGVTQSPTHLIKTRGQQVTLRCSPISGHKSVSWYQQVLGQGPQFIFQYYEKEERGRGNFPDRFSARQFPNYSSELNVNALLLGDSALYLCASSSTNRGPEAFFGQGTRLTVV.

The chain employs TRBV15 and TRBJ1-2; D possibly corresponds to TRBD1 (5 bases). Trimming took off 3 bases at V and 2 bases at J, with 7 bases between the two ends. The germline gives CDR1 LNHNV, CDR2 YYDKDF (reference sequence). There are 13 residues in the CDR3. CDR3 in DNA: TGTGCCACCAGCAGTGACAGCAACTATGGCTACACCTTC. Translated: CATSSDSNYGYTF.

This clone was observed a handful of times. The genes are TRBV27 and TRBJ1-5; D possibly corresponds to TRBD1 (5 bases). Deletions cut 0 bases from V and 11 bases from J, with 11 bases between. In germline, CDR1 is MNHEY, CDR2 SMNVEV (reference sequence). The CDR3 contains 13 residues. CDR3 sequence: CASSLSPGSAQHF. The CDR3 DNA reads as TGTGCCAGCAGTTTATCGCCAGGGTCGGCCCAGCATTTT.

This sequence joins TRBV12-3 or TRBV12-4 and TRBJ2-2; D gene unclear. The germline V and J ends were trimmed by 2 bases and 9 bases, with 4 bases remaining between them. CDR3 length: 11 residues. The chain's CDR3 is CASSLIRELFF. The CDR3 DNA sequence: TGTGCCAGCAGTTTAATCAGGGAGCTGTTTTTT.

J is TRBJ2-7 and V is TRBV30; TRBD2 matches 11 bases. Germline V gives CDR1 GTSNPN, CDR2 SVGIG (reference sequence). The V gene end was trimmed by 1 base and the J gene end by 2 bases; junction bases not matched to a gene: 4. The CDR3 runs to 15 residues. The CDR3 is CAWSAGLAVTYEQYF. CDR3 DNA sequence: TGTGCCTGGAGTGCGGGACTAGCGGTTACCTACGAGCAGTACTTC.

The gene calls are TRBV21-1 and TRBJ2-7; the table's D call, TRBD1, was not checked against the DNA. TRBV21-1 is a pseudogene. CDR3 length equals 13 residues. This CDR3 is CASSKQGSCEQYF. CDR3 coding DNA: TGTGCCAGCAGCAAACAGGGGTCCTGCGAGCAGTACTTC.

This clone was recorded a few times. This chain connects TRBV18 to TRBJ1-3; no firm D call. V lost 0 bases, J lost 2 bases, and 5 bases lay in between. This CDR3 contains 14 residues. Germline lookup yields CDR1 KGHSH and CDR2 LQKENI. CDR3 DNA sequence: TGTGCCAGCTCACCACCGTCTGCTGGAAACACCATATATTTT. Translating it yields CASSPPSAGNTIYF.

The chain combines TRBV28 with TRBJ1-2; D is perhaps TRBD1 (5 bases). Germline-derived CDR1 and CDR2 are MDHEN and SYDVKM. V gave up 5 bases and J gave up 6 bases, with 16 bases separating them. This CDR3 spans 14 amino acids. The CDR3 bases are TGTGCCAGCAGTAAAGACGGACACCGCAATGGCTACACCTTC. Encoded protein: CASSKDGHRNGYTF.

The CDR3 loop reads CASTLLGPGTYFEQFF. CDR3 nucleotides: TGTGCCAGCACCCTTCTGGGGCCAGGCACCTACTTTGAGCAGTTCTTC. The genes are TRBV7-9 and TRBJ2-1; tentative D call: TRBD1 (5 bases). The V gene lost 7 bases and the J gene lost 9 bases, with 25 bases spanning the gap. Germline loops: CDR1 SEHNR, CDR2 FQNEAQ (reference sequence). The CDR3 covers 16 residues.

The chain uses TRBV7-9 and TRBJ1-1, with D tentatively TRBD1 (5 bases). Germline V gives CDR1 SEHNR, CDR2 FQNEAQ (reference sequence). The CDR3 length is 15 residues. V lost 1 base and J lost 4, with 13 bases in between. CDR3 nucleotides: TGTGCCAGCAGCTTAGTGTCGGGGGTTCTCACTGAAGCTTTCTTT. It codes for CASSLVSGVLTEAFF.

V and J are TRBV14 and TRBJ1-2, with unresolved D. Trimming left V 4 bases short and J 7 bases short, with 16 bases between. CDR3 size: 14 residues. The germline gives CDR1 SGHDN, CDR2 FVKESK. CDR3 in amino acids: CASSPGLGMGGYTF. The CDR3 DNA is TGTGCCAGCAGCCCCGGACTGGGGATGGGTGGCTACACCTTC.

This clone turned up a few times. The rearrangement links TRBV19 to TRBJ2-3, with TRBD2 matching over 9 bases. There are 17 residues in the CDR3. With V trimmed by 4 bases and J by 2 bases, 10 bases remained unmatched. CDR1 LNHDA and CDR2 SQIVND come from the germline V gene (reference sequence). CDR3 nucleotides: TGTGCCAGTAGTACTGGGAGGACTAGCGACTTCACAGATACGCAGTATTTT. It yields the protein CASSTGRTSDFTDTQYF.